The 4 T cell receptor beta chains in this list originate from one sample, sequenced in a study of cytomegalovirus exposure and HLA in healthy donors. The PCR had 60 Vbeta and 13 Jbeta primers. Profiled with immunoSEQ multiplex PCR; TCRdb holds only in-frame clones, not every one. The repertoire has approximately 120,000 clones, over 70% of them found once; the top ten carry roughly 3.1%. What was sequenced was PBMCs. The receptors were sampled from a man aged 25-45 years in good health and CMV-seronegative.

This clone was seen just once. The chain is built from TRBV9 and TRBJ2-5; 8 positions agree with TRBD2. The CDR3 has 15 amino acids. Per the germline V gene, CDR1 is SGDLS and CDR2 is YYNGEE. The ends lost 2 bases at V and 2 bases at J; junction bases unmatched: 5. The CDR3 DNA reads TGTGCCAGCAGCGTTACCCGGGGGGGGCAAGAGACCCAGTACTTC. Amino acids: CASSVTRGGQETQYF.

This chain joins TRBV10-3 and TRBJ1-5; the D gene is possibly TRBD1 (6 bases). Trimming removed 6 bases from V and 2 bases from J, with 17 bases in between. This CDR3 spans 16 amino acids. CDR1 is ENHRY and CDR2 is SYGVKD in the germline V gene. CDR3 in amino acids: CAIRDGNRVGNQPQHF. The CDR3 DNA reads as TGTGCCATCAGAGATGGGAACAGGGTCGGCAATCAGCCCCAGCATTTT.

The genes are TRBV5-6 and TRBJ2-3; TRBD1 agrees at 7 bases. The CDR3 covers 15 residues. Germline V lookup: CDR1 SGHDT, CDR2 YYEEEE. The ends lost 2 bases at V and 1 base at J; junction bases unmatched: 4. Written as DNA, the CDR3 is TGTGCCAGCAGCTTTAGGGGGCAGGGCACAGATACGCAGTATTTT. Amino acids: CASSFRGQGTDTQYF.

The count of this clone is one. V and J are TRBV2 and TRBJ2-5; tentatively, D is TRBD2 (6 bases). Germline V CDR1 and CDR2: SNHLY, FYNNEI. Trimming stripped 8 bases from V and 5 bases from J, with 18 bases between. The CDR3 is made up of 14 amino acids. CDR3 region: CASVEGRSGETQYF. In nucleotides, the CDR3 is TGTGCCAGCGTGGAAGGTCGTAGCGGCGAGACCCAGTACTTC.